Below, one TCR beta chain is given with its context. Its antigen is currently unknown. These data belong to a study of cytomegalovirus exposure and HLA in healthy donors. Study observations and caveats: Clusters of TCRs from the first cohort tended to co-occur in the 100 to 150 validation repertoires (as a later analysis found).

The protocol was immunoSEQ multiplex PCR, while the TCRdb copy is restricted to in-frame clones and leaves out a portion. The sample holds 150,000 to 200,000 clones, roughly nine tenths seen once. The CDR3 is 15 amino acids. The V and J ends lost 3 bases and 6 bases respectively, with 18 bases between them. Germline CDR1 and CDR2: MNHNS and SASEGT. The sequencing input was PBMCs. The origin of this receptor is a woman younger than 30 in good health and CMV-seropositive. The V gene is TRBV6-1, the J gene TRBJ2-7; possibly TRBD1 for D (7 bases). The CDR3 nucleotides are TGTGCCAGCAGTGACCCCCAGGGGGGCTCTAGCGAGCAGTACTTC. Its protein product is CASSDPQGGSSEQYF.